Following are 19 T cell receptor beta chains from one sample sequenced in a study of T cells in Graves' hyperthyroidism and ophthalmopathy. Amplified TCR beta CDR3 regions came from RNA transcripts. RT-PCR in the first round (using the HTBI primer set) targeted the TCR CDR3. From the multiplex PCR reads, TCRdb called clonotypes with MiXCR, one entry per CDR3 protein. In the table there are some 800,000 distinct CDR3 sequences, roughly 37% of which are singletons. The sequencing input was blood. These receptors all stem from a man younger than 30 with Graves' hyperthyroidism.

This chain connects TRBV19 to TRBJ1-5, with D perhaps TRBD1 (6 bases). Trimming removed 11 bases at V and 4 bases at J, with 15 bases between. The CDR3 extends over 13 amino acids. Germline assignment: CDR1 LNHDA and CDR2 SQIVND (reference sequence). This CDR3 is CAWSIGGNQPQHF. DNA for the CDR3: TGTGCCTGGAGTATAGGGGGTAATCAGCCCCAGCATTTT.

This CDR3 reads CASSLDRDNEQFF. The CDR3 DNA is TGTGCCAGCAGCTTGGACAGAGACAATGAGCAGTTCTTC. The rearrangement links TRBV7-8 to TRBJ2-7; perhaps TRBD1 as D (6 bases). The DNA end is a closer match to TRBJ2-1, so the J assignment may be wrong. Germline lookup yields CDR1 SGHVS and CDR2 FQNEAQ. The CDR3 length is 13 residues.

The rearrangement joins TRBV2 to TRBJ2-7; 14 positions agree with TRBD2. The V and J ends lost 6 bases and 3 bases, in that order; junction bases with no gene match: 4. The CDR3 spans 15 residues. Germline V gene data show CDR1 as SNHLY and CDR2 as FYNNEI. CDR3 loop: CASRGGLAGGYEQYF. The DNA for the CDR3 is TGTGCCAGCAGGGGAGGACTAGCGGGAGGCTACGAGCAGTACTTC. Using reference TRBV2 and TRBJ2-7 for the parts outside the CDR3, the full variable domain is EPEVTQTPSHQVTQMGQEVILRCVPISNHLYFYWYRQILGQKVEFLVSFYNNEISEKSEIFDDQFSVERPDGSNFTLKIRSTKLEDSAMYFCASRGGLAGGYEQYFGPGTRLTVT.

This chain joins TRBV24-1 and TRBJ2-5, with a possible D match to TRBD2 (5 bases). The CDR3 is 12 residues long. Deletions cut 7 bases from V and 5 bases from J, with 10 bases between. Germline V gives CDR1 KGHDR, CDR2 SFDVKD. CDR3 in amino acids: CATSGTRETQYF. The CDR3 coding sequence is TGTGCCACCAGCGGTACTAGGGAGACCCAGTACTTC.

This chain joins TRBV12-3 or TRBV12-4 and TRBJ1-1, with D possibly matching TRBD1 (6 bases). This CDR3 has 12 residues. Trimming removed 8 bases at V and 11 bases at J, with 18 bases between. In DNA form, the CDR3 reads TGTGCCAGCGGACAAAACGGGGGCGAGGCTTTCTTT. As protein: CASGQNGGEAFF.

The genes are TRBV19 and TRBJ2-2; no firm D call. V was pared by 1 base and J by 2 bases, with 8 bases between. The CDR3 has 15 residues. Per the germline V gene, CDR1 is LNHDA and CDR2 is SQIVND (reference sequence). CDR3 region: CASSIAAGNTGELFF. Here the CDR3 DNA reads TGTGCCAGTAGTATAGCCGCAGGAAACACCGGGGAGCTGTTTTTT.

This clonotype appeared many times. As DNA, the CDR3 is TGTGCCAGCATGAGGAGACGGGGCGAAAAACTGTTTTTT. Translating it yields CASMRRRGEKLFF. V usage is TRBV7-9 and J usage is TRBJ1-4, with D possibly being TRBD1 (5 bases). The CDR3 totals 13 residues. Trimming pared 7 bases from V and 8 bases from J, leaving 14 bases between. The germline gives CDR1 SEHNR, CDR2 FQNEAQ (reference sequence).

In this sample, this clonotype turned up many times. CDR3 sequence: CASSLDRGWETQYF. The CDR3 coding sequence is TGTGCCAGCAGCCTGGACAGGGGGTGGGAGACCCAGTACTTC. This chain links TRBV7-2 with TRBJ2-5; 10 nucleotides match TRBD1. The CDR3 loop spans 14 amino acids. The germline CDR1 and CDR2 sequences are SGHTA and FQGNSA. Losses at the gene ends were 5 bases for V and 5 bases for J; bases not matched to a gene: 5. Based on the CDR3 plus reference TRBV7-2 and TRBJ2-5, the full variable domain is GAGVSQSPSNKVTEKGKDVELRCDPISGHTALYWYRQSLGQGLEFLIYFQGNSAPDKSGLPSDRFSAERTGGSVSTLTIQRTQQEDSAVYLCASSLDRGWETQYFGPGTRLLVL.

This clonotype showed up many times. The chain carries TRBV10-3 and TRBJ2-7; perhaps TRBD1 as D (5 bases). CDR1 and CDR2 (germline): ENHRY, SYGVKD. V dropped 4 bases and J dropped 0 bases, with 13 bases sitting between them. CDR3 length: 15 residues. In DNA form, the CDR3 reads TGTGCCATCAGTGGTTTTACGACAGACTCCTACGAGCAGTACTTC. Translating gives CAISGFTTDSYEQYF.

This clonotype was recorded many times. One end of the junction is discordant with germline, which a read error may explain. The V gene is TRBV7-2, the J gene TRBJ1-1, with D uncertain. CDR1 is SGHTA and CDR2 is FQGNSA in the germline V gene. The CDR3 loop spans 12 amino acids. The CDR3 reads CASSPRTDREIF. CDR3 nucleotide sequence: TGTGCCAGCAGCCCCAGGACGGACCGGGAAATCTTT.

This rearrangement joins TRBV9 to TRBJ1-5, with D hard to call. Germline V gene sequence: CDR1 SGDLS, CDR2 YYNGEE. The CDR3 consists of 14 residues. Trimming left V 4 bases short and J 7 bases short, with 15 bases between. In nucleotides, the CDR3 is TGTGCCAGCAGCCCAGGAGGGATCCAACAGCCCCAGCATTTT. Its protein product is CASSPGGIQQPQHF.

This clonotype was seen at least ten times. The chain is built from TRBV2 and TRBJ1-1; tentative D call: TRBD1 (6 bases). The V gene's germline CDR1 is SNHLY and CDR2 FYNNEI. The CDR3 has 14 residues. V shed 8 bases and J shed 4 bases, with 17 bases lying between them. The CDR3: CASRQGGRGTEAFF. CDR3 bases: TGTGCCAGCCGTCAAGGGGGTCGTGGCACTGAAGCTTTCTTT.

This clonotype came up a few times. J is TRBJ1-1 and V is TRBV20-1; 8 bases align to TRBD1. There are 15 residues in the CDR3. Germline loops: CDR1 DFQATT, CDR2 SNEGSKA (reference sequence). V shed 2 bases and J 4 bases; nucleotides not matched to a gene: 9. The CDR3 spells CSARPRGQGSTEAFF. The CDR3 DNA sequence: TGCAGTGCTAGACCCCGAGGACAGGGAAGCACTGAAGCTTTCTTT.

This clonotype appeared once. This chain links TRBV29-1 with TRBJ2-7, with 7 positions matching TRBD2. The DNA end lines up better with TRBJ2-5; the J call may be wrong. The CDR3 is 12 amino acids. Germline CDR1 reads SQVTM; CDR2 reads ANQGSEA. The DNA of the CDR3 is TGCAGCGTGGGGGGGAGTTCCGAGACCCAGTACTTC. Translating gives CSVGGSSETQYF.

This clonotype appeared a few times. This sequence joins TRBV7-8 and TRBJ2-7; D call uncertain. From germline, CDR1 is SGHVS and CDR2 FQNEAQ. The CDR3 is 11 residues long. V was trimmed by 5 bases and J by 9 bases, leaving 11 bases between them. This chain's CDR3 is CASSITAAQYF. The CDR3 coding sequence is TGTGCCAGCAGCATTACAGCAGCGCAGTACTTC.

This clonotype has a handful of counts. The gene calls are TRBV20-1 and TRBJ2-2; 9 bases fit TRBD2. CDR3 length: 15 residues. Germline trimming cut 2 bases from V and 4 bases from J; bases unmatched to any gene: 5. Germline assignment: CDR1 DFQATT and CDR2 SNEGSKA (reference sequence). CDR3 DNA: TGCAGTGCTAGATCCAGCGGGAGGAGCACCGGGGAGCTGTTTTTT. It encodes CSARSSGRSTGELFF.

This clonotype was found many times. The gene calls are TRBV15 and TRBJ2-7; 10 nucleotides agree with TRBD1. Germline values: CDR1 LNHNV, CDR2 YYDKDF (reference sequence). After removal of 3 bases from V and 2 bases from J, the junction contained 7 bases not matched to a gene. The CDR3 runs 16 residues. The CDR3 DNA is TGTGCCACCAGCAGCCTCGACAGGGGGCTCCCCTACGAGCAGTACTTC. Translated, it gives CATSSLDRGLPYEQYF.

This clonotype has more than one count but fewer than ten. This chain links TRBV6-6 with TRBJ1-1; 7 nucleotides line up with TRBD1. The CDR3 is 14 amino acids. The ends lost 0 bases at V and 11 bases at J; junction bases unmatched: 9. Germline CDR1 and CDR2: MNHNY and SVGAGI (reference sequence). The CDR3 loop is CASSYSEGGEVAFF. CDR3 DNA: TGTGCCAGCAGTTACTCGGAAGGGGGCGAGGTGGCTTTCTTT.

This clonotype has a handful of counts. This chain uses TRBV29-1 with TRBJ2-7; D ambiguous. Germline V gene sequence: CDR1 SQVTM, CDR2 ANQGSEA. The CDR3 runs 15 residues. Deletions cut 5 bases from V and 6 bases from J, with 23 bases between. In DNA form, the CDR3 reads TGCAGCGTTTTATTGGGGTCGACGACTGAAGGCGAGCAGTACTTC. Amino acids: CSVLLGSTTEGEQYF.